This is a list of T cell receptor beta chains from one sample in a study of cytomegalovirus exposure and HLA in healthy donors. Sequenced by immunoSEQ multiplex PCR; TCRdb stores in-frame clones only, minus some. The sample gives about 170,000 clones, over 80% of which show up once; 0.95% to 1.5% is in the top ten. Sample: PBMCs. Receptor source: a boy younger than 10 in good health and CMV-seronegative. CDR3s include the opening cysteine and the closing phenylalanine or tryptophan. D genes are given only for firm matches. Size is stated for part of the rows, as once, few or many counts, or as a class when the clone is expanded.

d_call,clone_size,v_call,j_call,cdr3_nt,cdr3_aa
-,-,TRBV6-1,TRBJ1-2,TGTGCCAGCAGTGAGGACAGTAACTATGGCTACACCTTC,CASSEDSNYGYTF
TRBD1,-,TRBV6-5,TRBJ2-5,TGTGCCAGCACCTTAACAGGGGCATTAGGAGAGACCCAGTACTTC,CASTLTGALGETQYF
-,-,TRBV19,TRBJ1-1,TGTGCCAGTAGAAACGGGGGTCGGGACACTGAAGCTTTCTTT,CASRNGGRDTEAFF
TRBD2,-,TRBV11-3,TRBJ2-4,TGTGCCAGCAGCTTCGGACTAGCGGGACCCGGTAACAAAAACATTCAGTACTTC,CASSFGLAGPGNKNIQYF
TRBD1,-,TRBV27,TRBJ2-2,TGTGCCAGCAGTTTAAAAGACGTAACAGGGGGCCTGTCCGGGGAGCTGTTTTTT,CASSLKDVTGGLSGELFF
TRBD1,-,TRBV12-5,TRBJ1-3,TGTGCTAGCGCTACCACAGGGGGCAGGGGAAACACCATATATTTT,CASATTGGRGNTIYF
TRBD2,-,TRBV7-2,TRBJ2-1,TGTGCCAGCAGCTCCCCGGGCGGGAGGAATGAGCAGTTCTTC,CASSSPGGRNEQFF
TRBD2,-,TRBV14,TRBJ2-1,TGTGCCAGCAGCCCCCCGGCGGGGGGTGTGGATGAGCAGTTCTTC,CASSPPAGGVDEQFF
-,-,TRBV19,TRBJ1-5,TGTGCCAGTAGTATCCGGGAGATCAATCAGCCCCAGCATTTT,CASSIREINQPQHF
TRBD1,-,TRBV7-9,TRBJ2-2,TGTGCCAGCATCGTACCACGACAGGGGGCCGGGGAGCTGTTTTTT,CASIVPRQGAGELFF
-,-,TRBV15,TRBJ2-7,TGTGCCACCAGCAGAGGGGCCCCTTACGAGCAGTACTTC,CATSRGAPYEQYF
-,-,TRBV13,TRBJ2-3,TGTGCCAGCAGCTCAGCCCTTGGCGGGGCCTCCACAGATACGCAGTATTTT,CASSSALGGASTDTQYF
-,-,TRBV9,TRBJ1-5,TGTGCCAGCAGCCTCGACAGTAATCAGCCCCAGCATTTT,CASSLDSNQPQHF
TRBD1,-,TRBV19,TRBJ1-2,TGTGCCAGTAGTATCTCGGGACAGCGTGGCTACACCTTC,CASSISGQRGYTF
TRBD1,-,TRBV25-1,TRBJ1-4,TGTGCCAGCAGTGTACGGGGACAGCTTAATGAAAAACTGTTTTTT,CASSVRGQLNEKLFF
-,-,TRBV19,TRBJ2-6,TGTGCCAGTAGTATGGGAGAGGCTCTGGCCAACGTCCTGACTTTC,CASSMGEALANVLTF
-,-,TRBV19,TRBJ2-7,TGTGCCAGTAGTGAAGGACAGAAAAGCTACGAGCAGTACTTC,CASSEGQKSYEQYF
-,-,TRBV10-2,TRBJ2-3,TGCGCCAGCAGCTTCCACAGGGTAGCGCTCCGGACAGATACGCAGTATTTT,CASSFHRVALRTDTQYF
TRBD2,-,TRBV9,TRBJ2-5,TGTGCCAGCAGCGTAGGGGTAGCGGGGGGGCCAAGGGAGACCCAGTACTTC,CASSVGVAGGPRETQYF
-,-,TRBV6-5,TRBJ1-1,TGTGCCAGCAGGAATGGACTGAACGCTGAAGCTTTCTTT,CASRNGLNAEAFF
-,-,TRBV6-6,TRBJ1-2,TGTGCCAGCAGTTACACACACAGGGAGAGCGACGGCTACACCTTC,CASSYTHRESDGYTF
-,few,TRBV6-1,TRBJ2-7,TGTGCCAGCCGAACCGAGACAGGAGCCTACGAGCAGTACTTC,CASRTETGAYEQYF
TRBD1,-,TRBV19,TRBJ1-2,TGTGCCAGTAGCCGGGACAGGGGCTATGGCTACACCTTC,CASSRDRGYGYTF
TRBD2,-,TRBV14,TRBJ2-2,TGTGCCAGCAGTCCGGGACTAGCGGGGCGGACCGGGGAGCTGTTTTTT,CASSPGLAGRTGELFF
-,-,TRBV9,TRBJ2-2,TGTGCCAGCAGCGTAGCTTCCCGGAACACCGGGGAGCTGTTTTTT,CASSVASRNTGELFF
-,-,TRBV7-8,TRBJ2-2,TGTGCCAGCTCCCCCTGGCCTAACACCGGGGAGCTGTTTTTT,CASSPWPNTGELFF
-,-,TRBV5-8,TRBJ2-7,TGTGCCAGCAGCTTGGGGGTTGTGGCGGATAGGCAGTACTTC,CASSLGVVADRQYF
-,-,TRBV27,TRBJ2-1,TGTGCCAGCAGTTTCAGGGGTTCGGAGCAGTTCTTC,CASSFRGSEQFF
TRBD1,-,TRBV7-2,TRBJ1-1,TGTGCCAGCAGCGATGGACAGGGGGCGGATTTCGGGACTGAAGCTTTCTTT,CASSDGQGADFGTEAFF
-,once,TRBV5-6,TRBJ1-1,TGTGCCAGCAGCTTGTCTCTGAACACTGAAGCTTTCTTT,CASSLSLNTEAFF
TRBD2,-,TRBV7-9,TRBJ2-5,TGTGCCAGCAGCTTATCGGGGGGAGAGACCCAGTACTTC,CASSLSGGETQYF
TRBD2,-,TRBV5-3,TRBJ2-3,TGTGCCAGAAGCTTGAGGCTAGCGGCGAGCACAGATACGCAGTATTTT,CARSLRLAASTDTQYF
TRBD2,once,TRBV9,TRBJ2-5,TGTGCCAGCAGCGTAGGTCCAGCGGTATCGGGGGGGGAGACCCAGTACTTC,CASSVGPAVSGGETQYF
TRBD1,-,TRBV19,TRBJ1-1,TGTGCCAGTAGTCCCAGACAGGGGAGAATGAACACTGAAGCTTTCTTT,CASSPRQGRMNTEAFF
-,-,TRBV6-1,TRBJ1-2,TGTGCCAGCAGTATAACCAAACAGGGCTATGGCTACACCTTC,CASSITKQGYGYTF
TRBD2,-,TRBV13,TRBJ2-1,TGTGCCAGCAGCTTGGGGACTAGCGGGAGGGTTGAGCAGTTCTTC,CASSLGTSGRVEQFF
TRBD2,-,TRBV11-2,TRBJ2-7,TGTGCCAGCAGTCCCTCACCCCAGGCGGGAGGGCCCCACGAGCAGTACTTC,CASSPSPQAGGPHEQYF
-,-,TRBV7-8,TRBJ1-2,TGTGCCAGCAGCTTAGTCCCTTCCAGGGCCGCTAACTATGGCTACACCTTC,CASSLVPSRAANYGYTF
-,few,TRBV19,TRBJ1-5,TGTGCCAGCTCAGATCGCAGCGTCAATCAGCCCCAGCATTTT,CASSDRSVNQPQHF
TRBD2,few,TRBV11-2,TRBJ2-3,TGTGCCAGCAGCTTTAGCGGGGGGGCCACAGATACGCAGTATTTT,CASSFSGGATDTQYF
TRBD2,-,TRBV19,TRBJ2-1,TGTGCCAGTAGTACCCTACTAGCGGGAGTCGTTGATGAGCAGTTCTTC,CASSTLLAGVVDEQFF
-,-,TRBV6-6,TRBJ2-5,TGTGCCAGCAGGCACCGGGACATTATTGGGACCCAGTACTTC,CASRHRDIIGTQYF
TRBD1,-,TRBV2,TRBJ2-1,TGTGCCAGCAGTGCGGACAGGGGGAACAATGAGCAGTTCTTC,CASSADRGNNEQFF
-,-,TRBV6-9,TRBJ1-2,TGTGCCAGCAAAGGGGATGGCTACACCTTC,CASKGDGYTF
-,-,TRBV9,TRBJ2-1,TGTGCCAGCAGCCCTGGAGGGCGCGACAATGAGCAGTTCTTC,CASSPGGRDNEQFF
TRBD2,-,TRBV5-1,TRBJ2-1,TGCGCCAGCAGCTTTGCTAGCGGGAGCTCCTACAATGAGCAGTTCTTC,CASSFASGSSYNEQFF
TRBD2,-,TRBV27,TRBJ2-5,TGTGCCAGCAGTCCACGGACTAGCGGGGAACAAGAGACCCAGTACTTC,CASSPRTSGEQETQYF
-,-,TRBV18,TRBJ1-1,TGTGCCAGCTCACCTAACATGAACACTGAAGCTTTCTTT,CASSPNMNTEAFF
TRBD1,-,TRBV30,TRBJ1-4,TGTGCCTGGAGTCGGAAGGGGGCGGAAAAACTGTTTTTT,CAWSRKGAEKLFF
TRBD2,-,TRBV7-9,TRBJ2-3,TGTGCCAGCAGCTCGATGACTAGCGGGGACTCCACAGATACGCAGTATTTT,CASSSMTSGDSTDTQYF
TRBD2,-,TRBV5-6,TRBJ2-7,TGTGCCAGCAGCGGCGGCGGACTAGTTTTTTCGCGCGAGCAGTACTTC,CASSGGGLVFSREQYF
-,-,TRBV21-1,TRBJ1-1,TGTGCCAGCAGCAAAGCGGAGGGGTCCATGAACACTGAAGCTTTCTTT,CASSKAEGSMNTEAFF
TRBD1,-,TRBV10-3,TRBJ2-1,TGTGCCATCAGTGACCGGGACAGGGCGGGGGATTCGTTCTTC,CAISDRDRAGDSFF
TRBD2,-,TRBV5-1,TRBJ2-3,TGCGCCAGCAGCCCTCCTAGCGGGAGGGCCGGGACAGATACGCAGTATTTT,CASSPPSGRAGTDTQYF
-,-,TRBV5-4,TRBJ2-5,TGTGCCAGCAGCCCCGCCGGAGAAGTGGAGACCCAGTACTTC,CASSPAGEVETQYF
TRBD2,few,TRBV2,TRBJ2-5,TGTGCCAGCAGGGGGGGTGGGACTAGCGGGCAAGAGACCCAGTACTTC,CASRGGGTSGQETQYF
TRBD2,-,TRBV4-2,TRBJ2-3,TGTGCCAGCAGCCAACCCCGGGGTAGCGGGACGACAGATACGCAGTATTTT,CASSQPRGSGTTDTQYF
-,-,TRBV1,TRBJ1-6,TGCACCAGCAGCGTCCGGGACAGGGAAAGGAATAGCTCCTATAATTCACCCCTCCACTTT,CTSSVRDRERNSSYNSPLHF
TRBD1,-,TRBV15,TRBJ1-2,TGTGCCACCAGAGGGACAGGGAGGAACTATGGCTACACCTTC,CATRGTGRNYGYTF